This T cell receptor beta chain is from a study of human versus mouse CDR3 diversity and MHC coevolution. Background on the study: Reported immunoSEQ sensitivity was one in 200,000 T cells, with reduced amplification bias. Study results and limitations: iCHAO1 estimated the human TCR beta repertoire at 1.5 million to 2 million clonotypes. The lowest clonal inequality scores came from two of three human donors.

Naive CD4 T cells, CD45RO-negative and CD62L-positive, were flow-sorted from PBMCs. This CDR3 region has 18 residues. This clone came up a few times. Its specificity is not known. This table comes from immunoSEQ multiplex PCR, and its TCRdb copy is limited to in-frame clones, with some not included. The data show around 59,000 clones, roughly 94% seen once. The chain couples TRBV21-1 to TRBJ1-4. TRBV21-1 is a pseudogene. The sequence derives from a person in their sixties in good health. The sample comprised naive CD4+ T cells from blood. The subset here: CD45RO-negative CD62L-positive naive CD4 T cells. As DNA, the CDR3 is TGTGCCATTCCAGGGACGGGGGACCTACTGAAAACTAATGAAAAACTGTTTTTT. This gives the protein CAIPGTGDLLKTNEKLFF.